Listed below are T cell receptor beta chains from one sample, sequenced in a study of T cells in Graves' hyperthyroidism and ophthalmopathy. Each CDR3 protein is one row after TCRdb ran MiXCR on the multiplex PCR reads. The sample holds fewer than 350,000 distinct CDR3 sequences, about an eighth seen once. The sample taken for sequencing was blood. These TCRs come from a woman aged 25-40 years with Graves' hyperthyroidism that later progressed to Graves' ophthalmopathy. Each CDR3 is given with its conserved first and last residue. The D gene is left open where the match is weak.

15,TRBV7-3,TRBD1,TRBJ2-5,CASSSTGGFAETQYF
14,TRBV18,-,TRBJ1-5,CASSPREGGEPQHF
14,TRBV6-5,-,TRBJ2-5,CASSYVEAQETQYF
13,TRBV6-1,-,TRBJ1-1,CASSRARGTEAFF
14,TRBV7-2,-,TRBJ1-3,CASSRGGYGNTIYF
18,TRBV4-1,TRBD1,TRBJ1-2,CASSQGRKGQDHNYGYTF
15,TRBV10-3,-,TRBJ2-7,CAISAIEVGVSEQYF
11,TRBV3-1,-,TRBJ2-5,CASSTPGTQYF
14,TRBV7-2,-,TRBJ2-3,CASRSTGGTDTQYF
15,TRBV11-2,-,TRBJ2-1,CASSLESRRYNEQFF
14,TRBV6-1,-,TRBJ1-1,CASSEIDWNTEAFF
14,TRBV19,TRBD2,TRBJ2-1,CASRTSGLYNEQFF
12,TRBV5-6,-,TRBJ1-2,CASSFATYGYTF
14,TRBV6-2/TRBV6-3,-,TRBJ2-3,CASSLSVGKDTQYF
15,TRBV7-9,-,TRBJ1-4,CASSETEATNEKLFF
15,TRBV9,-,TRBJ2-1,CASSVEGTVVDEQFF
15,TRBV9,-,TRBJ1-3,CASSAAGSSGNTIYF
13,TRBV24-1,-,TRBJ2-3,CATQGPTTDTQYF
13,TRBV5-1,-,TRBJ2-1,CASSLAPLDEQFF
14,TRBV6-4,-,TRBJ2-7,CASRNRDSSHEQYF
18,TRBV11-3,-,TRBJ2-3,CASSFFRFRVGVRGTQYF
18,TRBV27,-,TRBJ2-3,CASSSGSFLGLGTDTQYF
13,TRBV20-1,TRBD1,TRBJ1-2,CSAIEQGIYGYTF
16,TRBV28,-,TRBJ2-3,CASSPTRQSGTDTQYF
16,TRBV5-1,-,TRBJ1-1,CASSLMQREKNTEAFF
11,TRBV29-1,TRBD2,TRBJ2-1,CSSPEAGGQFF
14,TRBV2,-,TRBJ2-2,CASTTRPETGELFF
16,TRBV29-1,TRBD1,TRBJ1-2,CSVDGQGQGSVEGYTF
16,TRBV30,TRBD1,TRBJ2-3,CAWRLGQGASTDTQYF
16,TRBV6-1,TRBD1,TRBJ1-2,CASSATAGTGDYGYTF
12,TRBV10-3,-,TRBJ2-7,CAISETSSEQYF
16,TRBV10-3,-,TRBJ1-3,CAISEGRDGTGNTIYF
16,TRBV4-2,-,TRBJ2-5,CASSQAGGSAEETQYF
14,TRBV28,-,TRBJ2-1,CASSPWTVFNEQFF
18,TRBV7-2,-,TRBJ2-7,CASSLMGPASDFSYEQYF
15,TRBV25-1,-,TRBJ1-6,CASSEARAMSTPLHF
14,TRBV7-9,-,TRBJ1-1,CASSPYRENSEAFF
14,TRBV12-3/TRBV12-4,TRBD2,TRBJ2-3,CASSIRLAPDTQYF
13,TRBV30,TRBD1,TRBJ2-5,CAWRGQGGQTQYF
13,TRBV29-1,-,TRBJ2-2,CSVEGVGTGELFF
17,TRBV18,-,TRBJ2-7,CASSPVSGSSRGDEQYF
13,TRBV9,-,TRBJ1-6,CASSAPGNSPLHF
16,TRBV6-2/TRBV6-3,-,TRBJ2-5,CAGSYVRAPMKETQYF
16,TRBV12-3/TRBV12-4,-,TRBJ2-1,CASSPRAGSSYNEQFF
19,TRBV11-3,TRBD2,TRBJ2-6,CASSYPTGTSGTGANVLTF